The 21 T cell receptor beta chains below all came from one sample that was sequenced in a study of blood T cells in healthy people across ages. Together with a sample-barcoded 5' primer, a J-beta primer mix was included in a second PCR lasting about 7 to 11 cycles. TCRdb re-derived calls from the 5' RACE reads in MiXCR, one entry per CDR3 protein. The top ten clones hold about a sixth of a sample with about 780,000 distinct CDR3 sequences, about 45% of them seen once. The sample consisted of blood. These receptors were collected from an elderly man in good health.

Of note for this clonotype: A single base separates this from a much larger clone, so it may be a read error. V usage is TRBV11-3 and J usage is TRBJ2-7; 9 bases line up with TRBD2. The CDR3 is 15 amino acids. Germline V gives CDR1 SGHNT, CDR2 YENEEA. The CDR3 region is CTSSSWASGTYEQYF. Written as DNA, the CDR3 is TGTACCAGCAGCTCGTGGGCTAGCGGGACCTACGAGCAGTACTTC.

With regard to this clonotype: At one of its ends the junction is not consistent with the germline gene, which may arise from a read error. Here the CDR3 reads CAASTGVSTDAQYF. In DNA, the CDR3 is TGTGCCGCCAGCACCGGGGTTAGCACAGATGCGCAGTATTTT. The chain joins TRBV15 to TRBJ2-3; D may be TRBD2 (5 bases). Germline V CDR1 and CDR2: LNHNV, YYDKDF (reference sequence). The CDR3 is 14 residues long.

The V call is TRBV7-9, the J call TRBJ2-1; TRBD2 matches 8 bases. Germline V gives CDR1 SEHNR, CDR2 FQNEAQ (reference sequence). The trim removed 2 bases at V and 10 bases at J, leaving 7 bases unmatched. CDR3 length: 14 residues. The CDR3 DNA reads as TGTGCCAGCAGCTTACGAGCGGGAGTAGCCGAGCAGTTCTTC. It codes for CASSLRAGVAEQFF.

V is TRBV20-1 and J is TRBJ2-3, with a possible D match to TRBD2 (6 bases). There are 14 residues in the CDR3. The germline V and J ends were trimmed by 3 bases and 4 bases, with 14 bases remaining between them. Germline V gives CDR1 DFQATT, CDR2 SNEGSKA (reference sequence). CDR3 sequence (DNA): TGCAGTGCTAGTGGGCGGGGAGGAGCAGATACGCAGTATTTT. It is translated as CSASGRGGADTQYF.

This rearrangement joins TRBV4-2 to TRBJ2-1; D is ambiguous. Germline assignment: CDR1 LGHNA and CDR2 YNFKEQ. The CDR3 consists of 14 residues. V gave up 3 bases and J gave up 0 bases, with 6 bases separating them. In DNA form, the CDR3 reads TGTGCCAGCAGCCACCCAGCCTCCTACAATGAGCAGTTCTTC. This gives the protein CASSHPASYNEQFF.

CDR3 loop: CASSLEAGVKTEAFF. As DNA, the CDR3 is TGTGCCAGCAGCTTAGAGGCAGGGGTAAAAACTGAAGCTTTCTTT. This chain connects TRBV7-2 to TRBJ1-1; the D gene is possibly TRBD1 (6 bases). The germline CDR1 and CDR2 sequences are SGHTA and FQGNSA. The CDR3 is 15 residues long. The V end was cut by 1 base, the J end by 5 bases, with 14 bases between.

This clonotype occurred a few times. One end of the junction does not line up with germline, which may come from a read error. The gene calls are TRBV7-2 and TRBJ1-4, with TRBD1 as a possible D gene (6 bases). The CDR3 spans 16 residues. CDR1 is SGHTA, CDR2 FQGNSA, per germline. DNA for the CDR3: TGTGCCAGCAGTTCGGACAGAGTTGCAACTAATGAAGAACTGTTTTTT. This sequence encodes CASSSDRVATNEELFF.

The chain joins TRBV5-5 to TRBJ2-2; 9 nucleotides align to TRBD2. Unmatched junction bases numbered 11, after V lost 3 bases and J lost 5 bases. The CDR3 consists of 17 residues. CDR1 is SGHKS and CDR2 is YYEKEE in the germline V gene (reference sequence). The CDR3 coding sequence is TGTGCCAGCAGCTCTTTTACGGGCGGGAGGGGTACCGGGGAGCTGTTTTTT. Translated: CASSSFTGGRGTGELFF.

Only a few counts were recorded for this clonotype. The V gene is TRBV20-1, the J gene TRBJ2-3, with D perhaps matching TRBD2 (6 bases). There are 14 residues in the CDR3. CDR1 DFQATT and CDR2 SNEGSKA come from the germline V gene (reference sequence). The V end was cut by 1 base, the J end by 5 bases, with 13 bases between. The CDR3 loop is CSARAYVRGDTQYF. The CDR3, as DNA: TGCAGTGCTAGAGCCTATGTGCGGGGAGATACGCAGTATTTT.

The chain has TRBV29-1 and TRBJ1-5; possible D gene TRBD1, 6 bases. This CDR3 has 13 amino acids. Germline CDR1 reads SQVTM; CDR2 reads ANQGSEA. V dropped 4 bases and J dropped 3 bases, with 10 bases sitting between them. The CDR3, as DNA: TGCAGCGTTGCAGGGGCCGTCAATCAGCCCCAGCATTTT. It yields the protein CSVAGAVNQPQHF.

The rearrangement joins TRBV6-6 to TRBJ2-1; 7 bases align to TRBD1. The CDR3 contains 14 residues. Germline V lookup: CDR1 MNHNY, CDR2 SVGAGI (reference sequence). V was pared by 5 bases and J by 10 bases, with 11 bases of the junction left unmatched. CDR3 loop: CASSVNTDREEQFF. The CDR3 DNA follows: TGTGCCAGCAGTGTCAACACCGACAGGGAAGAGCAGTTCTTC.

This clonotype was recorded a few times. V is TRBV4-1 and J is TRBJ2-5, with no clear D. Germline CDR1 MGHRA, CDR2 YSYEKL. V lost 0 bases, J lost 11 bases, and 22 bases lay in between. The CDR3 totals 16 residues. The CDR3 DNA follows: TGCGCCAGCAGCCAAGATGGGAACAGTTTCTACAATGAGCAGTACTTC. It translates to CASSQDGNSFYNEQYF.

This rearrangement joins TRBV6-6 to TRBJ1-5; TRBD1 is a possible D gene (6 bases). Between the trimmed V and J ends, which lost 6 bases and 4 bases, there was a span of 13 bases. The CDR3 sequence is 14 residues long. CDR1 is MNHNY, CDR2 SVGAGI, per germline (reference sequence). The CDR3 region has the DNA TGTGCCAGCAGCCCGGGGGGGACAAATCAGCCCCAGCATTTT. Translating gives CASSPGGTNQPQHF.

A note on this clonotype: One end of the junction fails to match germline, which may point to a read error. The V gene is TRBV5-1, the J gene TRBJ2-6; D might be TRBD1 or TRBD2, each matching 5 bases. The CDR3 consists of 17 residues. Germline V gives CDR1 SGHRS, CDR2 YFSETQ. Here the CDR3 DNA reads TGCGCCAGCAGCTCCGGGACGGCGACGGCTGGGGCCAACGTCCCGACTTTC. This gives the protein CASSSGTATAGANVPTF.

This clonotype was found many times. This chain connects TRBV7-2 to TRBJ2-3; D is unresolved. Germline CDR1 reads SGHTA; CDR2 reads FQGNSA. The CDR3 is made up of 13 amino acids. V was clipped by 6 bases and J by 2 bases, with 9 bases between them. The CDR3 loop reads CASSRPDTDTQYF. CDR3 nucleotides: TGTGCCAGCAGTCGGCCGGACACAGATACGCAGTATTTT.

The chain joins TRBV9 to TRBJ1-4; perhaps TRBD1 as D (6 bases). In germline, CDR1 is SGDLS, CDR2 YYNGEE. This CDR3 contains 17 residues. Trimming left V 4 bases short and J 3 bases short, with 19 bases between. The CDR3 reads CASSPSGGRTANEKLFF. In DNA, the CDR3 is TGTGCCAGCAGCCCTAGTGGGGGGCGTACAGCTAATGAAAAACTGTTTTTT.

The chain joins TRBV12-3 or TRBV12-4 to TRBJ2-5, with 10 bases fitting TRBD1. The length of the CDR3 is 16 residues. With 3 bases clipped from V and 5 bases from J, the junction kept 9 bases outside the gene matches. CDR3 in DNA: TGTGCCAGCAGTTTTCGACAGGGGGCGCACGGGGAGACCCAGTACTTC. It codes for CASSFRQGAHGETQYF.

The chain employs TRBV6-2 or TRBV6-3 and TRBJ2-7; a possible D gene is TRBD1 (6 bases). This CDR3 region has 13 residues. The V and J ends lost 6 bases and 3 bases respectively, with 12 bases between them. CDR1 and CDR2 from the germline V gene are MNHEY and SVGEGT. The chain's CDR3 is CASSWTELYEQYF. CDR3 DNA: TGTGCCAGCAGCTGGACAGAGCTCTACGAGCAGTACTTC.

This clonotype was counted between two and nine times. The rearrangement uses TRBV11-2 and TRBJ2-1, with 7 bases identical to TRBD1. The CDR3 contains 13 residues. The V gene end was trimmed by 0 bases and the J gene end by 14 bases; junction bases not matched to a gene: 7. Germline CDR1 and CDR2: SGHAT and FQNNGV. The CDR3 region has the DNA TGTGCCAGCAGCTTAGATATTGCGACAGGGAAGTTCTTC. Its translation is CASSLDIATGKFF.

The chain couples TRBV20-1 to TRBJ2-1, with TRBD2 matching over 8 bases. Germline-derived CDR1 and CDR2 are DFQATT and SNEGSKA (reference sequence). The CDR3 totals 16 residues. Losses at the gene ends were 3 bases for V and 13 bases for J; bases not matched to a gene: 20. The CDR3 region has the DNA TGCAGTGCTAGTGACCTAACGGGGGGGAGAAGAGAGACCCAGTTCTTC. The encoded protein is CSASDLTGGRRETQFF.

This clonotype has only a few counts. The genes are TRBV28 and TRBJ2-7; D perhaps matches TRBD1 (6 bases). The CDR3 length is 14 residues. Between the trimmed V and J ends, which lost 3 bases and 3 bases, there was a span of 12 bases. Germline lookup yields CDR1 MDHEN and CDR2 SYDVKM. CDR3 nucleotide sequence: TGTGCCAGCAGTTTTTGGGACACTGGCTACGAGCAGTACTTC. Translating it yields CASSFWDTGYEQYF.